A selection of T cell receptor beta chains follows, all from one sample in a study of Graves' ophthalmopathy and Graves' hyperthyroidism. Using its own MiXCR run on the multiplex PCR reads, TCRdb lists one record per CDR3 protein. The sample carries 150,000 to 200,000 distinct CDR3 sequences, 30% to 45% recorded once. Sample: peripheral blood. These receptors all come from a man aged 25 to 40 with Graves' ophthalmopathy. Each CDR3 is given with its conserved first and last residue. The D gene is left open where the match is weak. Expanded clones are given a class, and other clones once, few, many or no size at all.

TRBJ1-5,NA,TRBV12-3/TRBV12-4,NA,TGTGCCAGCAGTTCGTTACCAAGCAATCAGCCCCAGCATTTT,CASSSLPSNQPQHF
TRBJ1-1,NA,TRBV6-2/TRBV6-3,TRBD1,TGTGCCAGCCGCCGGGACAGCCACACCTTATCCTTT,CASRRDSHTLSF
TRBJ1-1,NA,TRBV12-3/TRBV12-4,NA,TGTGCCAGCAGTTTATCAGGGTCCCCTGAAGCTTTCTTT,CASSLSGSPEAFF
TRBJ2-7,many,TRBV12-3/TRBV12-4,NA,TGTGCCAGCAGCTTTCAGGGGGGCTACGAGCAGTACTTC,CASSFQGGYEQYF
TRBJ1-2,once,TRBV7-3,NA,TGTGCCAGCAGCTTAACGCCTGGGGATGGCTACACCTTC,CASSLTPGDGYTF
TRBJ1-3,NA,TRBV6-5,NA,TGTGCCAGCAGTTATGGAAACACCATATATTTT,CASSYGNTIYF
TRBJ1-5,many,TRBV6-2/TRBV6-3,NA,TGTGCCAGCAGTTATATCGCCCCCTTGGCGGGCCGTAATCAGCCCCAGCATTTT,CASSYIAPLAGRNQPQHF
TRBJ1-1,many,TRBV3-1,NA,TGTGCCAGCAGCCAAGTCCCAGTCAACACTGAAGCTTTCTTT,CASSQVPVNTEAFF
TRBJ2-2,many,TRBV7-3,NA,TGTGCCAGCAGCTTTACAAAACAGGCCGACACCGGGGAGCTGTTTTTT,CASSFTKQADTGELFF
TRBJ2-2,many,TRBV30,NA,TGTGCCTGGAGTCGACCCGCGAACACCGGGGAGCTGTTTTTT,CAWSRPANTGELFF
TRBJ1-1,NA,TRBV29-1,NA,TGCAGCGTTCTACACCCCACTGAAGCTTTCTTT,CSVLHPTEAFF
TRBJ1-6,many,TRBV12-3/TRBV12-4,TRBD1,TGTGCCAGCAGATCGGACAGGGAATACGGCTATAATTCACCCCTCCACTTT,CASRSDREYGYNSPLHF
TRBJ2-6,many,TRBV6-5,NA,TGTGCCACCCAAAAGCCTGGGGCCAACGTCCTGACTTTC,CATQKPGANVLTF
TRBJ2-5,many,TRBV12-3/TRBV12-4,TRBD2,TGTGCCAGCAGACCTCCGGGACTAGCGGGGGCGTACCAAGAGACCCAGTACTTC,CASRPPGLAGAYQETQYF
TRBJ2-7,NA,TRBV12-3/TRBV12-4,NA,TGTGCCAGCAGTTTCGAGTCAGGGCAAGAAGAGCAGTACTTC,CASSFESGQEEQYF
TRBJ2-7,many,TRBV5-1,TRBD1,TGCGCCAGCAGCAAGGGACAGCTCTCCTACGAGCAGTACTTC,CASSKGQLSYEQYF
TRBJ2-2,NA,TRBV6-2/TRBV6-3,NA,TGTGCCAGCAGTTACTCCCGAGGGGGGATAACTTTGAACACCGGGGAGCTGTTTTTT,CASSYSRGGITLNTGELFF
TRBJ1-2,few,TRBV30,TRBD1,TGTGCCTGGAGGCCAGGGGGGCCCTATGGCTACACCTTC,CAWRPGGPYGYTF
TRBJ2-7,few,TRBV6-2/TRBV6-3,NA,TGTGCCAGCAGTTATTCGGTACTTTCCTACGAGCAGTACTTC,CASSYSVLSYEQYF
TRBJ1-1,many,TRBV10-3,TRBD1,TGTGCCATCAGTGAGTCGAGGGGGCGAAACACTGAAGCTTTCTTT,CAISESRGRNTEAFF
TRBJ1-1,NA,TRBV27,NA,TGTGCCAGCAGTAAAGGACCCGGGTCTCATGTCCGGTTT,CASSKGPGSHVRF
TRBJ2-5,NA,TRBV7-3,NA,TGTGCCAGCAGCTTCGGGCCTGGGGAGACCCAGTACTTC,CASSFGPGETQYF
TRBJ2-7,NA,TRBV6-1,TRBD2,TGTGCCAGCGGTGAAATCCCTAGCGGGGGAACCTACGAGCAGTACTTC,CASGEIPSGGTYEQYF